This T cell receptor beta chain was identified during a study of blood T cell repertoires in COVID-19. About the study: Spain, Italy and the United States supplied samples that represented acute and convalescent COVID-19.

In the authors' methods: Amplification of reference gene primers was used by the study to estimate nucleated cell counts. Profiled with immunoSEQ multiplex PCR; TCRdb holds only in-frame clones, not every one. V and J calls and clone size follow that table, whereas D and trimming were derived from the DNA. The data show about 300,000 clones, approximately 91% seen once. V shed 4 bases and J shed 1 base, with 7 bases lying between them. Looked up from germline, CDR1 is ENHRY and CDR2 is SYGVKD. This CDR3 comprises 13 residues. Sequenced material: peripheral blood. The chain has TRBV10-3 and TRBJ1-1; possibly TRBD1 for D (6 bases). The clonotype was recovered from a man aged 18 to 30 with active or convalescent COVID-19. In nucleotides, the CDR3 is TGTGCCATCAGTGTCAGGGGGAACACTGAAGCTTTCTTT. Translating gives CAISVRGNTEAFF.